These 15 T cell receptor beta chains share one sample of origin, sequenced in a study of cytomegalovirus exposure and HLA in healthy donors. PCR used 60 Vbeta primers and 13 Jbeta primers. Profiled with immunoSEQ multiplex PCR; TCRdb holds only in-frame clones, not every one. The table has over 120,000 clones, 70% seen once. The material sequenced was PBMCs. The origin of the receptors is a woman aged 60-70 years in good health and CMV-seropositive.

The chain combines TRBV5-1 with TRBJ2-5; TRBD1 aligns across 8 bases. Unmatched junction bases numbered 19, after V lost 4 bases and J lost 11 bases. Germline assignment: CDR1 SGHRS and CDR2 YFSETQ. The CDR3 is 16 residues long. The CDR3 DNA sequence: TGCGCCAGCAGCCCAGAACCCGGGACAGGAGGGAAGGAGCAGTACTTC. Translation: CASSPEPGTGGKEQYF.

V gene TRBV5-1 combines with J gene TRBJ2-7; perhaps TRBD1 as D (5 bases). Trimming stripped 4 bases from V and 5 bases from J, with 13 bases between. The CDR3 spans 13 residues. Germline V gene data show CDR1 as SGHRS and CDR2 as YFSETQ. CDR3 amino acids: CASSPADNDEQYF. The DNA of the CDR3 is TGCGCCAGCAGCCCGGCGGACAACGACGAGCAGTACTTC.

The chain has TRBV10-2 and TRBJ1-5; D possibly corresponds to TRBD1 (5 bases). Germline assignment: CDR1 WSHSY and CDR2 SAAADI. V was shortened by 8 bases and J by 1 base, with 12 bases between the two germline ends. This CDR3 is built from 14 residues. DNA for the CDR3: TGCGCCAGCGGAGCCCGACAGAGCAATCAGCCCCAGCATTTT. Protein: CASGARQSNQPQHF.

The rearrangement joins TRBV19 to TRBJ2-7; TRBD2 matches at 13 bases. The CDR3 extends over 15 amino acids. Trimming cost V 8 bases and J 3 bases; bases outside gene matches: 7. From germline, CDR1 is LNHDA and CDR2 SQIVND (reference sequence). CDR3 region: CASPTSGRAHYEQYF. The DNA for the CDR3 is TGTGCCAGTCCCACTAGCGGGAGGGCCCACTACGAGCAGTACTTC.

The CDR3 DNA is TGTGCCAGCAGTGAGTTGGCAGGTGGTTACAATGAGCAGTTCTTC. Its translation: CASSELAGGYNEQFF. The chain is built from TRBV2 and TRBJ2-1, with D uncertain. V was clipped by 3 bases and J by 4 bases, with 13 bases between them. CDR3 size: 15 residues. Per germline, CDR1 SNHLY and CDR2 FYNNEI. Variable domain in full (rest from reference TRBV2 and TRBJ2-1): EPEVTQTPSHQVTQMGQEVILRCVPISNHLYFYWYRQILGQKVEFLVSFYNNEISEKSEIFDDQFSVERPDGSNFTLKIRSTKLEDSAMYFCASSELAGGYNEQFFGPGTRLTVL.

The chain links TRBV28 to TRBJ2-7, with a weak D call TRBD2 (5 bases). There are 12 residues in the CDR3. Germline lookup yields CDR1 MDHEN and CDR2 SYDVKM. V was trimmed by 6 bases and J by 6 bases, leaving 12 bases between them. CDR3 DNA sequence: TGTGCCAGCAGCCTCACTAGTACCGAGCAGTACTTC. This codes for CASSLTSTEQYF.

Details on this clone: Here the CDR3 omits its conserved ending phenylalanine or tryptophan, so a read error is the likely source. The rearrangement joins TRBV10-3 to TRBJ2-7, with TRBD2 identical over 10 bases. The CDR3 spans 15 residues. Trimming cost V 6 bases and J 5 bases; bases outside gene matches: 10. Germline V gene lookup returns CDR1 ENHRY and CDR2 SYGVKD. The CDR3 nucleotides read TGTGCCATCAGCCGGATTAGCGGGAGGAGAAACGAGCAGTACTCC. It codes for CAISRISGRRNEQYS.

V is TRBV2 and J is TRBJ2-1; the match to TRBD1 covers 7 bases. The germline CDR1 and CDR2 sequences are SNHLY and FYNNEI. Unmatched junction bases numbered 6, after V lost 5 bases and J lost 8 bases. The CDR3 covers 13 residues. CDR3 region: CASSQQGLYEQFF. The CDR3, as DNA: TGTGCCAGCAGTCAACAGGGGTTGTATGAGCAGTTCTTC.

V and J are TRBV5-4 and TRBJ1-4, with 10 nucleotides matching TRBD1. The V gene's germline CDR1 is SGHNT and CDR2 YYREEE (reference sequence). The length of the CDR3 is 15 residues. Trimming at V came to 4 bases and at J to 6 bases, leaving 6 bases not matched to a gene. CDR3 DNA: TGTGCCAGCAGCCTGGGGGGGACAGGGGATGAAAAACTGTTTTTT. This encodes CASSLGGTGDEKLFF. The whole variable domain, filled in from reference TRBV5-4 and TRBJ1-4, reads ETGVTQSPTHLIKTRGQQVTLRCSSQSGHNTVSWYQQALGQGPQFIFQYYREEENGRGNFPPRFSGLQFPNYSSELNVNALELDDSALYLCASSLGGTGDEKLFFGSGTQLSVL.

This clone appeared a few times. V is TRBV18 and J is TRBJ2-7; a weak D match, TRBD2 (5 bases). V was trimmed by 4 bases and J by 6 bases, leaving 10 bases between them. This CDR3 is built from 12 residues. Germline-derived CDR1 and CDR2 are KGHSH and LQKENI. This CDR3 is CASSRTEGEQYF. The CDR3 coding sequence is TGTGCCAGCTCACGAACCGAGGGCGAGCAGTACTTC.

CDR3 loop: CASVPGLNEKLFF. The CDR3 DNA reads as TGTGCCAGCGTTCCAGGCCTTAATGAAAAACTGTTTTTT. The chain is built from TRBV2 and TRBJ1-4; D unclear. The CDR3 runs 13 residues. Germline lookup yields CDR1 SNHLY and CDR2 FYNNEI. V was shortened by 8 bases and J by 4 bases, with 11 bases between the two germline ends.

This clone was detected only once. The chain is built from TRBV9 and TRBJ2-5; TRBD2 matches 9 bases. J gave up 1 base and V 0 bases, and 7 bases lay outside the gene matches. The CDR3 has 17 residues. In germline, CDR1 is SGDLS, CDR2 YYNGEE. In DNA, the CDR3 is TGTGCCAGCAGCGTAGGCGGTAGCGGGGGATTCCAAGAGACCCAGTACTTC. Its protein is CASSVGGSGGFQETQYF.

This clone appeared once. J is TRBJ2-2 and V is TRBV5-1; D remains unclear. Trimming removed 0 bases from V and 3 bases from J, with 9 bases in between. Per the germline V gene, CDR1 is SGHRS and CDR2 is YFSETQ. The CDR3 has 15 amino acids. The DNA for the CDR3 is TGCGCCAGCAGCTTGGAACAGCCCGACACCGGGGAGCTGTTTTTT. This encodes CASSLEQPDTGELFF.

This clone was counted between two and nine times. The rearrangement joins TRBV6-1 to TRBJ1-2; 11 bases fit TRBD1. Germline V gene data show CDR1 as MNHNS and CDR2 as SASEGT. The CDR3 sequence is 13 residues long. Trimming cost V 6 bases and J 8 bases; bases outside gene matches: 5. The CDR3 reads CASRGQGVGGYTF. The CDR3 DNA reads TGTGCCAGCAGGGGACAGGGGGTGGGAGGCTACACCTTC.

The rearrangement joins TRBV4-2 to TRBJ2-7, with TRBD1 matching over 9 bases. J lost 1 base, V lost 4 bases, and 8 bases had no gene match. Germline V lookup: CDR1 LGHNA, CDR2 YNFKEQ. The CDR3 is 16 residues long. DNA for the CDR3: TGTGCCAGCAGCCCCGAAGGAGGGACAGGGTCCTACGAGCAGTACTTC. Translating it yields CASSPEGGTGSYEQYF.